These 4 T cell receptor beta chains were sequenced from one sample in a study of neurological immune-mediated disorders. Time point in this sample: longitudinal time-point 2. TCRdb fed the 5' RACE reads into MiXCR, producing one record per CDR3 protein. The profile shows 70,000 to 90,000 distinct CDR3 sequences, 5% to 6.5% of them singletons. The sequencing input was PBMCs. These receptor sequences come from a woman aged 60 to 75 with multiple sclerosis.

This clonotype was found many times. The rearrangement uses TRBV10-1 and TRBJ2-6, with D tentatively TRBD1 (5 bases). V was clipped by 3 bases and J by 2 bases, with 8 bases between them. This CDR3 has 15 amino acids. Germline CDR1 WNHNN, CDR2 SYGVQD (reference sequence). The DNA for the CDR3 is TGCGCCAGCAGTGAAACCAGGGCTGGGGCCAACGTCCTGACTTTC. Amino acids: CASSETRAGANVLTF.

This clonotype showed up just a few times. This may come from a read error, since a much larger clone is one base off. The chain combines TRBV5-6 with TRBJ2-7; 11 bases map to TRBD1. Germline V gene sequence: CDR1 SGHDT, CDR2 YYEEEE. This CDR3 comprises 14 residues. The CDR3 reads CANSYGTGGKEQYF. CDR3 nucleotide sequence: TGTGCCAACAGCTACGGGACAGGGGGGAAGGAGCAGTACTTC.

V is TRBV6-6 and J is TRBJ1-1; D perhaps matches TRBD1 (5 bases). The ends were cut back, 7 bases at V and 0 bases at J, with 12 bases in the middle. Germline lookup yields CDR1 MNHNY and CDR2 SVGAGI (reference sequence). The CDR3 is made up of 14 amino acids. This chain's CDR3 is CASTDGGMNTEAFF. For the CDR3, the DNA is TGTGCCAGCACCGACGGGGGGATGAACACTGAAGCTTTCTTT.

This clonotype was counted ten times or more. The chain joins TRBV24-1 to TRBJ2-5, with D possibly being TRBD1 (7 bases). V was cut by 3 bases and J by 4 bases, with 20 bases left in between. The CDR3 length is 17 residues. The germline V gene encodes CDR1 KGHDR and CDR2 SFDVKD. CDR3 sequence reads: CATSDPQGGGPGETQYF. As DNA, the CDR3 is TGTGCCACCAGTGATCCCCAGGGGGGCGGCCCGGGAGAGACCCAGTACTTC.